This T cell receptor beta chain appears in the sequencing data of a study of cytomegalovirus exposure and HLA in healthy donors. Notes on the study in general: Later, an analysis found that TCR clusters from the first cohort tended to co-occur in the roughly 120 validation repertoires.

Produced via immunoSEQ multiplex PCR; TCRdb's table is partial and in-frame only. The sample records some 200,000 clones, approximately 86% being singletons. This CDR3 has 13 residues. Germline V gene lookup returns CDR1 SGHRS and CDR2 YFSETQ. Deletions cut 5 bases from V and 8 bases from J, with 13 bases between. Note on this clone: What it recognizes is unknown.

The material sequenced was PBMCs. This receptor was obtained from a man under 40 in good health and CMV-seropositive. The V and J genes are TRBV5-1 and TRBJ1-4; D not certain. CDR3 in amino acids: CASRKALGEKLFF. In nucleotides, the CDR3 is TGCGCCAGCAGAAAAGCTCTAGGAGAAAAACTGTTTTTT.